This entry is about one TCR beta chain. Its antigen has not been determined. One base away there is no much larger clone; base qualities are not given. This entry belongs to a study of graft-versus-host responses after intestinal transplantation (dated by TCRdb to 2020 to 2023). About the study as a whole: The transplants that recipients received were multivisceral, liver-intestinal, or isolated intestinal. Every recipient was given anti-thymocyte globulin induction, then maintenance tacrolimus and steroids for approximately 3 years. After intestinal transplantation, graft-versus-host and host-versus-graft alloreactive T cell clones were followed in the graft, circulation and bone marrow using bulk TCR-beta CDR3 sequencing. Alloreactive clones were identified by sequencing pre-transplant mixed lymphocyte reaction products and comparing them with unstimulated pre-transplant donor and recipient T cells. The cohort enrolled 20 to 25 intestinal transplant recipients, one of whom was a retransplant, and a few patients without pretransplant specimens were excluded. A peak of at least 4% donor T cells among recipient peripheral blood mononuclear cells was the definition used for donor T cell macrochimerism. Rather than being sequenced by the commercial service, samples from a few later patients were sequenced in-house on an Illumina MiSeq and processed with MiXCR. General findings and caveats noted by the study authors: In the allografts of patients with donor T cell macrochimerism, GvH to HvG T cell clonal ratios were high. The relatively low number and heterogeneity of intestinal transplant patients limited the conclusions. Early after transplant, declines in HvG clones were associated with peak levels of circulating GvH clones. GvH clones were detected in recipient bone marrow, and some appeared earlier in ileal mucosa or blood, consistent with an intestinal mucosal origin.

Libraries were built with the immunoSEQ multiplex PCR assay. For most patients, genomic DNA was isolated with the Qiagen DNeasy Blood and Tissue Kit and sent frozen to Adaptive Biotechnologies for TCR sequencing. Adaptive Biotechnologies carried out high-throughput TCR-beta CDR3 sequencing of genomic DNA for most patients. In the original analysis: Adaptive's ImmunoSEQ software was the source of the TCR sequencing data for roughly 19 patients, while a few other patients were processed with MiXCR and VDJtools. CD4 versus CD8 sorting errors were corrected by removing sequences found in both subsets at a frequency ratio below 5:1. CDR3 nucleotide sequences shared between donor and recipient were removed because their origin could not be assigned. To be classed as alloreactive, a clone needed at least 2-fold expansion over unstimulated cells and a minimum CFSE-low frequency of 0.002% (template counts) or 0.001% (read counts). Mappable clones were those detected in sequenced pre-transplant spleen, lymph node, or MLR CFSE-low populations of the donor or recipient. The cumulative frequency of alloreactive clones was calculated as a percentage of all sequences, weighted by copy number. This immuneACCESS table, as held by TCRdb, lists in-frame sequences with V and J called but not all clones. Of the missing ones, under half trace to an unresolved V gene in checked studies; the others have no known cause. V and J calls and clone size are copied from that table; D and trimming were computed from the DNA. The sample data list around 97,000 clones, and 91% of these were observed just once. The top ten clonotypes cover roughly 0.2% of the sample.

The meaning of the sample's time point label: cells obtained before transplantation from donor or recipient. CD3+CD4+ and CD3+CD8+ populations were FACS-sorted from unstimulated pre-transplant donor and recipient cells taken from spleen or lymph nodes. The sequencing here drew on unstimulated CD4+ T cells sorted from spleen or lymph node cells, taken before transplant. This clonotype was obtained from a human donor who was the organ donor for an intestinal transplant.

Here the CDR3 is given as CASSEGLAGRADTQYF. The nucleotide sequence reads as follows: TGTGCCAGCAGCGAAGGACTAGCGGGGAGAGCGGATACGCAGTATTTT. This sequence uses TRBV11-3 and TRBJ2-3; 12 nucleotides in the junction match TRBD2. V has 5 bases trimmed and J has 6 bases trimmed; junction bases matching no gene number 9. In the germline V gene, CDR1 corresponds to SGHNT and CDR2 to YENEEA. Reading from cysteine to phenylalanine, the CDR3 counts 16 amino acids. The read is trimmed to its CDR3 DNA, 48 bases read in frame from base 1.